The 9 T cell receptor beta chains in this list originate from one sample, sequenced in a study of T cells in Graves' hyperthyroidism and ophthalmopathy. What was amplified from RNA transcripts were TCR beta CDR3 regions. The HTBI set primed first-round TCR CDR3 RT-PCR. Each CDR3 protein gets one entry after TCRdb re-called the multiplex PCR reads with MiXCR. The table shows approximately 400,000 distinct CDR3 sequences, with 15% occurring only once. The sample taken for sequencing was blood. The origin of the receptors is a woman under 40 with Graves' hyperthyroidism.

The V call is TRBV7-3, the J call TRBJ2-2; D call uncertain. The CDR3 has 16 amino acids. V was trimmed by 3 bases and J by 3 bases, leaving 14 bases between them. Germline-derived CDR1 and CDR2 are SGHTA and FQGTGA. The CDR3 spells CASSLHGARDTGELFF. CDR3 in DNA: TGTGCCAGCAGCTTGCATGGAGCCCGAGACACCGGGGAGCTGTTTTTT.

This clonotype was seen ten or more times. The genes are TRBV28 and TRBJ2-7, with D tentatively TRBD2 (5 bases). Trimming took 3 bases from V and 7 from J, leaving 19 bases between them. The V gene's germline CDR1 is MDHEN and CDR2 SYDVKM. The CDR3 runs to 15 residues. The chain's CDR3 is CASSLRTALSGEQYF. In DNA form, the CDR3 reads TGTGCCAGCAGTTTGCGGACCGCCCTTTCGGGGGAGCAGTACTTC.

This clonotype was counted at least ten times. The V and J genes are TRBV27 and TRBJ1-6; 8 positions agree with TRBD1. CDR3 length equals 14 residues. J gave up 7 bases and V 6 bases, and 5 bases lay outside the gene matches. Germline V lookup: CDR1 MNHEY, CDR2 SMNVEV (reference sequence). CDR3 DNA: TGTGCCAGCAGACGACAGGGGTACAATTCACCCCTCCACTTT. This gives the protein CASRRQGYNSPLHF.

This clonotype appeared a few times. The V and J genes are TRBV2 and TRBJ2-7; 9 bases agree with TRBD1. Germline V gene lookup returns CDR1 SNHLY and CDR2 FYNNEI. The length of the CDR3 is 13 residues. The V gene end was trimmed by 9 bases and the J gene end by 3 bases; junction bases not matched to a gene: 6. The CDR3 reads CARGQGLLYEQYF. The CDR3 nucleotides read TGTGCCAGAGGACAGGGGCTACTCTACGAGCAGTACTTC.

The CDR3: CASSLLRDSNEQFF. The CDR3 DNA sequence: TGTGCCAGCAGCCTCCTGCGGGATTCAAATGAGCAGTTCTTC. This chain uses TRBV7-3 with TRBJ2-1; tentative D call: TRBD2 (6 bases). The germline gives CDR1 SGHTA, CDR2 FQGTGA. There are 14 residues in the CDR3. V was pared by 5 bases and J by 7 bases, with 15 bases between.

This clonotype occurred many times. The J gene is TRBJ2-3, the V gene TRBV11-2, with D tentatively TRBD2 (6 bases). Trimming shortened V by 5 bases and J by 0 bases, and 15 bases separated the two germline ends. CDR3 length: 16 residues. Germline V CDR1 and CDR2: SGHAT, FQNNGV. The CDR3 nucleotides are TGTGCCAGCAGCAGGAGGCGGGACCCTAGCACAGATACGCAGTATTTT. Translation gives CASSRRRDPSTDTQYF. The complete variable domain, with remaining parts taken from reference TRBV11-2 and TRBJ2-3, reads EAGVAQSPRYKIIEKRQSVAFWCNPISGHATLYWYQQILGQGPKLLIQFQNNGVVDDSQLPKDRFSAERLKGVDSTLKIQPAKLEDSAVYLCASSRRRDPSTDTQYFGPGTRLTVL.

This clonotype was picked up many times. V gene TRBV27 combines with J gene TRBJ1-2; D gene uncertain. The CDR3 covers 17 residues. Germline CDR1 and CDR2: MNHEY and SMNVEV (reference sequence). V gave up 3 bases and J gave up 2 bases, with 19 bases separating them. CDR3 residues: CASSFVRHGTLNYGYTF. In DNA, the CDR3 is TGTGCCAGCAGTTTCGTCCGCCACGGAACCTTAAACTATGGCTACACCTTC.

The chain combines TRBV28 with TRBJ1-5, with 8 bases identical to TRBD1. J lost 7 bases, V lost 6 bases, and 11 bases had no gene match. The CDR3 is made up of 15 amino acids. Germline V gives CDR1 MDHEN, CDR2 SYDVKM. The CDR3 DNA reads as TGTGCCAGCAGCTCCGGACAGGGAGGAAAACAGCCCCAGCATTTT. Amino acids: CASSSGQGGKQPQHF.

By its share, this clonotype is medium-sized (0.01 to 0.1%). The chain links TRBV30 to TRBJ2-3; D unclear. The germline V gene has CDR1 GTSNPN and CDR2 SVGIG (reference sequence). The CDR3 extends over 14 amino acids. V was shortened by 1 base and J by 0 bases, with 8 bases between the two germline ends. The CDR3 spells CAWSGLSSTDTQYF. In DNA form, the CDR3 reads TGTGCCTGGAGTGGCCTTTCTAGCACAGATACGCAGTATTTT.